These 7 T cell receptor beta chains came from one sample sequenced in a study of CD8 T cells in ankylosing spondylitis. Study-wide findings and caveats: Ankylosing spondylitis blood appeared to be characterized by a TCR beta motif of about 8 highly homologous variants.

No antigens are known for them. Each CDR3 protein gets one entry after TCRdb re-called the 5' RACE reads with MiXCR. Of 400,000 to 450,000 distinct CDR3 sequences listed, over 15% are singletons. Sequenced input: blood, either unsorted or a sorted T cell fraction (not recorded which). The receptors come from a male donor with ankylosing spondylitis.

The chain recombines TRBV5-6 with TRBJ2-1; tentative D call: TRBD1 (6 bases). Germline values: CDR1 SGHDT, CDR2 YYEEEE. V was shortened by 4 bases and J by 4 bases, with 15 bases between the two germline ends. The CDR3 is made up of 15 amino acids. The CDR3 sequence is CASSAGTWGYNEQFF. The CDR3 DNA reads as TGTGCCAGCAGCGCTGGGACATGGGGGTACAATGAGCAGTTCTTC.

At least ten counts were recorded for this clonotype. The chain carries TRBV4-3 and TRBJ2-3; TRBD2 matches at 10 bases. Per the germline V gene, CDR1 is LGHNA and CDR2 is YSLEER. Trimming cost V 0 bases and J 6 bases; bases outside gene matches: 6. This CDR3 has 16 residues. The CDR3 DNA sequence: TGCGCCAGCAGCCAAGATGCTAGCGGGAGTAAGGATACGCAGTATTTT. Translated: CASSQDASGSKDTQYF.

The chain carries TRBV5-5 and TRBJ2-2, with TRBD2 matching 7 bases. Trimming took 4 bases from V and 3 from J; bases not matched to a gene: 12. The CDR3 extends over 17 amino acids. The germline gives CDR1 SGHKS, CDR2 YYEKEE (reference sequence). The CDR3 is CASSTIPGLEYTGELFF. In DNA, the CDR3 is TGTGCCAGCAGCACCATTCCCGGACTAGAGTACACCGGGGAGCTGTTTTTT.

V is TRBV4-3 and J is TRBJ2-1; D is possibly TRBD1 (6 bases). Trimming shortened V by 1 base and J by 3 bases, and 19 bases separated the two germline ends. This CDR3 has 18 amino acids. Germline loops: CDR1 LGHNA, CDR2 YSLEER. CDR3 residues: CASSQAVRGQGSYNEQFF. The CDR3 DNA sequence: TGCGCCAGCAGCCAAGCGGTCAGGGGCCAGGGGAGCTACAATGAGCAGTTCTTC.

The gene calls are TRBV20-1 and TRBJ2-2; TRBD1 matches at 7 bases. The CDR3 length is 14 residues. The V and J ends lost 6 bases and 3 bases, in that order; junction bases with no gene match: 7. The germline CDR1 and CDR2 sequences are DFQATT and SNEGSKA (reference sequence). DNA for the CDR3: TGCAGTGCCCCGGACAGGAGACACACCGGGGAGCTGTTTTTT. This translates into CSAPDRRHTGELFF.

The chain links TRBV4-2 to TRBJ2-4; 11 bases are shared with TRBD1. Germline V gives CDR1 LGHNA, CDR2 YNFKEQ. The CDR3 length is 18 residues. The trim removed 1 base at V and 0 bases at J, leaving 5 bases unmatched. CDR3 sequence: CASSQVGQGAIAKNIQYF. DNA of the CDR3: TGTGCCAGCAGCCAAGTAGGACAGGGGGCTATAGCCAAAAACATTCAGTACTTC.

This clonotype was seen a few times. The CDR3 sequence is CASSLDSGPAQPQHF. The CDR3 DNA sequence: TGCGCCAGCAGCTTGGACTCGGGGCCGGCTCAGCCCCAGCATTTT. V usage is TRBV5-1 and J usage is TRBJ1-5, with D maybe TRBD1 (5 bases). Trimming stripped 0 bases from V and 6 bases from J, with 13 bases between. CDR3 length: 15 residues. Per germline, CDR1 SGHRS and CDR2 YFSETQ.